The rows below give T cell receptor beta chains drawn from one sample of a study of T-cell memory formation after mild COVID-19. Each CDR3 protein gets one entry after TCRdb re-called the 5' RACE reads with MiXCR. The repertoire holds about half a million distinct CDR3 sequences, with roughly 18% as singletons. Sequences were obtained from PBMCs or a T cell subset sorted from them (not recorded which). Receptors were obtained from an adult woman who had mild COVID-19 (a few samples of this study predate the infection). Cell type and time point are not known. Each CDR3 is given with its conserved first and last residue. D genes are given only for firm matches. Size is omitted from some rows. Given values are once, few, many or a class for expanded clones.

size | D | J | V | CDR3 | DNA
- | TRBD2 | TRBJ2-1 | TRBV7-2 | CASSLVVGGANEQFF | TGTGCCAGCAGCTTAGTTGTCGGGGGGGCCAATGAGCAGTTCTTC
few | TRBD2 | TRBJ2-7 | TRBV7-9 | CASSLALGLAEKYEQYF | TGTGCCAGCAGCTTAGCGCTTGGACTAGCAGAGAAATACGAGCAGTACTTC
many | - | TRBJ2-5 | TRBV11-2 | CASSLPGVRETQYF | TGTGCCAGCAGCTTACCAGGGGTGAGAGAGACCCAGTACTTC
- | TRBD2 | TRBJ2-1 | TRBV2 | CASRKRGATYNEQFF | TGTGCCAGCAGGAAGCGGGGAGCTACCTACAATGAGCAGTTCTTC
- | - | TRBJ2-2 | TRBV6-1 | CASSEIPGELFF | TGTGCCAGCAGTGAGATTCCCGGGGAGCTGTTTTTT
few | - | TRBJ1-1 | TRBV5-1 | CASSLRQAENTEAFF | TGCGCCAGCAGCTTGAGACAGGCCGAGAACACTGAAGCTTTCTTT
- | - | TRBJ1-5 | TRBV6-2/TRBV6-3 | CASSYPPVLGQPQHF | TGTGCCAGCAGTTACCCACCGGTCCTGGGCCAGCCCCAGCATTTT
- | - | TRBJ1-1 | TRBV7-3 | CASSNKRWGEAFF | TGTGCCAGCAGCAATAAAAGGTGGGGGGAAGCTTTCTTT
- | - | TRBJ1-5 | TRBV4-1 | CASSDDRSDNQPQHF | TGCGCCAGCAGCGACGACAGATCTGACAATCAGCCCCAGCATTTT
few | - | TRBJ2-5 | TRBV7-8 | CASSGTIRGETQYF | TGTGCCAGCAGCGGCACGATACGGGGGGAGACCCAGTACTTC
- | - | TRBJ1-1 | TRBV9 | CASSVAKGRTEAFF | TGTGCCAGCAGCGTAGCGAAGGGGCGGACTGAAGCTTTCTTT
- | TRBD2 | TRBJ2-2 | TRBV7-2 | CASRLGLAGGPNTGELFF | TGTGCCAGCAGACTAGGACTAGCGGGGGGCCCGAACACCGGGGAGCTGTTTTTT
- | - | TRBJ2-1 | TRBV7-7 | CASSPRPMPAAEQFF | TGTGCCAGCAGCCCTCGACCTATGCCCGCGGCTGAGCAGTTCTTC
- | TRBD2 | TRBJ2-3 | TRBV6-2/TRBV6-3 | CASSYSALAGGPVDTQYF | TGTGCCAGCAGTTACTCGGCGCTAGCGGGGGGTCCGGTAGATACGCAGTATTTT
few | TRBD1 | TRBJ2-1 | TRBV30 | CAWSVQGALYNEQFF | TGTGCCTGGAGTGTACAGGGGGCACTATACAATGAGCAGTTCTTC
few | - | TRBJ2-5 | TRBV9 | CASSVGFQETQYF | TGTGCCAGCAGCGTAGGGTTCCAAGAGACCCAGTACTTC
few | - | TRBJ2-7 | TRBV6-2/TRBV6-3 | CASSYDAKGVYEQYF | TGTGCCAGCAGTTACGACGCTAAGGGTGTATACGAGCAGTACTTC
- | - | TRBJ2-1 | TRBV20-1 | CSARPGSSSYNEQFF | TGCAGTGCTAGACCGGGGAGCAGTTCCTACAATGAGCAGTTCTTC
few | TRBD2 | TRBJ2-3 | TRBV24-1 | CATSDRGLADHTDTQYF | TGTGCCACCAGTGACCGCGGACTAGCGGATCACACAGATACGCAGTATTTT
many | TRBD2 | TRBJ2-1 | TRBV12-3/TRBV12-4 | CASSRLGTSGSYNEQFF | TGTGCCAGCAGTCGCCTCGGGACTAGCGGGTCCTACAATGAGCAGTTCTTC
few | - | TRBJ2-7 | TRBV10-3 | CAISEGRELLEQYF | TGTGCCATCAGTGAGGGCAGGGAACTACTCGAGCAGTACTTC
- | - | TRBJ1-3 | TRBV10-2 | CASSDDRTGNTIYF | TGCGCCAGCAGCGATGACAGGACTGGAAACACCATATATTTT